One sample yielded the 15 T cell receptor beta chains listed below, sequenced in a study of human T cells and chemical hapten exposure. Time point indicated: pre-sensitization, week 0. Treatment specified: therapeutic diphenylcyclopropenone sensitization with weekly scalp DPC. A single record per CDR3 protein comes from TCRdb applying MiXCR to the RACE reads. Among about 51,000 distinct CDR3 sequences listed, roughly 8.8% were seen once. Sequenced here: whole blood, sampled in connection with sensitization to the hapten diphenylcyclopropenone (DPC). All receptors derive from a woman aged 40 to 50 with alopecia areata. Some clones in this sample may be carry-over from other donors' samples.

The chain has TRBV28 and TRBJ2-2, with TRBD2 matching over 8 bases. The CDR3 has 14 residues. Germline V gene data show CDR1 as MDHEN and CDR2 as SYDVKM. The junction had 5 bases not matched to a gene; V was cut back by 4 bases and J by 7 bases. CDR3 sequence reads: CASSYSGVLGELFF. The DNA for the CDR3 is TGTGCCAGCAGTTATAGCGGGGTACTCGGGGAGCTGTTTTTT.

This clonotype showed up just a few times. The chain uses TRBV7-2 and TRBJ1-1; 7 bases line up with TRBD1. The V and J ends lost 2 bases and 2 bases, in that order; junction bases with no gene match: 2. The V gene's germline CDR1 is SGHTA and CDR2 FQGNSA. CDR3 size: 14 residues. Here the CDR3 reads CASSLRQGNTEAFF. The CDR3 nucleotides are TGTGCCAGCAGCTTAAGACAGGGTAACACTGAAGCTTTCTTT. The complete variable domain, with remaining parts taken from reference TRBV7-2 and TRBJ1-1, reads GAGVSQSPSNKVTEKGKDVELRCDPISGHTALYWYRQSLGQGLEFLIYFQGNSAPDKSGLPSDRFSAERTGGSVSTLTIQRTQQEDSAVYLCASSLRQGNTEAFFGQGTRLTVV.

This chain links TRBV2 with TRBJ2-3; D perhaps matches TRBD1 (6 bases). The length of the CDR3 is 17 residues. Germline V gene data show CDR1 as SNHLY and CDR2 as FYNNEI. The V end lost 2 bases, the J end lost 0 bases, and 15 bases lay between the germline ends. CDR3 in DNA: TGTGCCAGCAGTGAACCGAACAGGGCTTTAAGCACAGATACGCAGTATTTT. Protein product: CASSEPNRALSTDTQYF.

This clonotype was found many times. The V gene is TRBV12-3 or TRBV12-4, the J gene TRBJ2-2; TRBD1 matches at 8 bases. The CDR3 has 15 residues. J gave up 6 bases and V 6 bases, and 9 bases lay outside the gene matches. CDR3 loop: CASSADRGSSGELFF. CDR3 bases: TGTGCCAGCAGCGCTGACAGGGGCTCGTCCGGGGAGCTGTTTTTT.

This clonotype was counted at least ten times. The CDR3, as DNA: TGTGCCAGCAGTAAGGACCCATATAATGAGCAGTTCTTC. Its translation is CASSKDPYNEQFF. The genes are TRBV28 and TRBJ2-1, with D unresolved. Trimming took off 5 bases at V and 7 bases at J, with 12 bases between the two ends. The CDR3 is 13 residues long. Per the germline V gene, CDR1 is MDHEN and CDR2 is SYDVKM.

This clonotype was detected many times. The V call is TRBV6-2 or TRBV6-3, the J call TRBJ1-5; D is uncertain. Per germline, CDR1 MNHEY and CDR2 SVGEGT. V was pared by 6 bases and J by 2 bases, with 14 bases between. The length of the CDR3 is 15 residues. CDR3 DNA: TGTGCCAGCAGCCAGGTGCCGTATGGCAATCAGCCCCAGCATTTT. It yields the protein CASSQVPYGNQPQHF.

The rearrangement joins TRBV4-1 to TRBJ2-5; 10 bases are shared with TRBD1. CDR3 length: 16 residues. Trimming took 7 bases from V and 2 from J; bases not matched to a gene: 10. From germline, CDR1 is MGHRA and CDR2 YSYEKL. DNA for the CDR3: TGCGCCAGCAACCGAATCGGACAGGGGGATCAAGAGACCCAGTACTTC. This gives the protein CASNRIGQGDQETQYF.

This clonotype has only one observation. The chain uses TRBV29-1 and TRBJ2-3; D uncertain. CDR1 and CDR2 (germline): SQVTM, ANQGSEA. V was trimmed by 5 bases and J by 2 bases, leaving 5 bases between them. CDR3 size: 11 residues. CDR3 sequence: CSVRLTDTQYF. As DNA, the CDR3 is TGCAGCGTTAGACTCACAGATACGCAGTATTTT.

This clonotype was seen repeatedly, ten times or more. This chain links TRBV20-1 with TRBJ2-2; TRBD1 agrees at 8 bases. This CDR3 has 15 residues. In germline, CDR1 is DFQATT, CDR2 SNEGSKA (reference sequence). Trimming removed 3 bases from V and 1 base from J; junction bases left unmatched: 4. CDR3 coding DNA: TGCAGTGCTAGCCGGACAGGGATGAACACCGGGGAGCTGTTTTTT. Protein product: CSASRTGMNTGELFF.

In its sample, this clonotype was seen many times. The CDR3 spells CASSRDTTNEKLFF. CDR3 bases: TGCGCCAGCAGCCGTGACACAACTAATGAAAAACTGTTTTTT. V usage is TRBV5-1 and J usage is TRBJ1-4; D call uncertain. Between the trimmed V and J ends, which lost 4 bases and 0 bases, there was a span of 7 bases. The V gene's germline CDR1 is SGHRS and CDR2 YFSETQ. CDR3 length equals 14 residues.

The chain uses TRBV6-5 and TRBJ1-2; 8 positions match TRBD1. Trimming took 5 bases from V and 5 from J; bases not matched to a gene: 4. This CDR3 contains 13 residues. CDR1 is MNHEY, CDR2 SVGAGI, per germline. CDR3 residues: CASSRTGLYGYTF. The CDR3 region has the DNA TGTGCCAGCAGTCGGACAGGGCTGTATGGCTACACCTTC.

This chain joins TRBV4-1 and TRBJ2-1; tentatively, D is TRBD1 or TRBD2 (6 bases each). Trimming removed 1 base from V and 3 bases from J, with 10 bases in between. Germline lookup yields CDR1 MGHRA and CDR2 YSYEKL. The CDR3 has 15 residues. This CDR3 is CASSQGEGGYNEQFF. CDR3 in DNA: TGCGCCAGCAGCCAAGGAGAGGGGGGCTACAATGAGCAGTTCTTC.

The V gene is TRBV7-9, the J gene TRBJ2-7; no clear D. Trimming shortened V by 5 bases and J by 1 base, and 18 bases separated the two germline ends. Per the germline V gene, CDR1 is SEHNR and CDR2 is FQNEAQ (reference sequence). The CDR3 length is 16 residues. The CDR3, as DNA: TGTGCCAGCAGCCCCGCCCCAGACCGTCCTTCCTACGAGCAGTACTTC. As protein: CASSPAPDRPSYEQYF.

This clonotype was recorded at least ten times. The chain joins TRBV5-1 to TRBJ2-7, with 7 bases identical to TRBD1. V shed 5 bases and J 1 base; nucleotides not matched to a gene: 6. The CDR3 covers 14 residues. Germline V gene lookup returns CDR1 SGHRS and CDR2 YFSETQ. The CDR3 spells CASSLDRASYEQYF. CDR3 in DNA: TGCGCCAGCAGTCTTGACAGGGCGTCCTACGAGCAGTACTTC.

This clonotype was found a few times. In DNA form, the CDR3 reads TGTGCCAGCAGCCAAGCAGGGGACTATGGCTACACCTTC. It yields the protein CASSQAGDYGYTF. The V gene is TRBV4-2, the J gene TRBJ1-2; a possible D gene is TRBD1 (6 bases). V was trimmed by 1 base and J by 3 bases, leaving 6 bases between them. The CDR3 contains 13 residues. Per germline, CDR1 LGHNA and CDR2 YNFKEQ.